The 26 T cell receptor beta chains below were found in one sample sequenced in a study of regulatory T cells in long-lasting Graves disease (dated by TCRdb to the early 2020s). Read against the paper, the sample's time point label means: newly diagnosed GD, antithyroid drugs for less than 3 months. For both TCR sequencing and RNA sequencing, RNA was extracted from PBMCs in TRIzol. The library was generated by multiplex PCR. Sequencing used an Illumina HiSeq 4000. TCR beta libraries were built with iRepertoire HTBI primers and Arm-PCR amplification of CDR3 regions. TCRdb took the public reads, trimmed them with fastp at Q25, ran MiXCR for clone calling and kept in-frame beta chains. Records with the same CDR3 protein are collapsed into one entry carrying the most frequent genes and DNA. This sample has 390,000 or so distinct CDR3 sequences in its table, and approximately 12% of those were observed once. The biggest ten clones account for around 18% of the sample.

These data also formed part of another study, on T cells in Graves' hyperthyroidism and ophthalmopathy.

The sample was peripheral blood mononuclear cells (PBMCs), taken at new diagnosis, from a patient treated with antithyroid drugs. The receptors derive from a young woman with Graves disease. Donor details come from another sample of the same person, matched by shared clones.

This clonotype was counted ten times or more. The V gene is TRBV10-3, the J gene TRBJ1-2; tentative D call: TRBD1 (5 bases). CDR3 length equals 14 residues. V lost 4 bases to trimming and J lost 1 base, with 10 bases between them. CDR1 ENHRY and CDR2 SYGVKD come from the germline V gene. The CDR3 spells CAISAFDSNYGYTF. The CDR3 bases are TGTGCCATCAGTGCCTTTGACAGTAACTATGGCTACACCTTC.

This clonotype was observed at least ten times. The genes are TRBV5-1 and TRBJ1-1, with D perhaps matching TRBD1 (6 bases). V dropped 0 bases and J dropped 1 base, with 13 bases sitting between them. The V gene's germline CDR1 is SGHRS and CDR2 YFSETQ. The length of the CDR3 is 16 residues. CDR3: CASSLAGGARNTEAFF. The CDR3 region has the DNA TGCGCCAGCAGCTTGGCCGGGGGGGCGAGGAACACTGAAGCTTTCTTT. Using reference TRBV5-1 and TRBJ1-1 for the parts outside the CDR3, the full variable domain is KAGVTQTPRYLIKTRGQQVTLSCSPISGHRSVSWYQQTPGQGLQFLFEYFSETQRNKGNFPGRFSGRQFSNSRSEMNVSTLELGDSALYLCASSLAGGARNTEAFFGQGTRLTVV.

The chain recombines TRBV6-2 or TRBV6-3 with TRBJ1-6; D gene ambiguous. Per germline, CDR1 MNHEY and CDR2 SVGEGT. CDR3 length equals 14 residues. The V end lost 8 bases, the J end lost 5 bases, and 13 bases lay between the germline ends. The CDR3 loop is CASLRPTDNSPLHF. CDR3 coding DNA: TGTGCCAGCCTTCGACCTACTGATAATTCACCCCTCCACTTT.

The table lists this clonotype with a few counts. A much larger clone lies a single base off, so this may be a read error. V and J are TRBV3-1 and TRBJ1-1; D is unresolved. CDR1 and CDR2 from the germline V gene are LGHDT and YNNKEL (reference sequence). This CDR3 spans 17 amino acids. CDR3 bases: TGTGCCAGCAGCCAAGAGGTCCGTTGGACGGCAAACACTGAAGCTTCCTTT. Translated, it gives CASSQEVRWTANTEASF.

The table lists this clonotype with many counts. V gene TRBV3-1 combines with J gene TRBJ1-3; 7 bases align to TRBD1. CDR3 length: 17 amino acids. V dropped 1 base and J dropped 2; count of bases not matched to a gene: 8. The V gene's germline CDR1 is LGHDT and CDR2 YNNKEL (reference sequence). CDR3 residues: CASSQGAQGSAGNTIYF. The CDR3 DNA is TGTGCCAGCAGCCAAGGAGCACAGGGGAGCGCTGGAAACACCATATATTTT.

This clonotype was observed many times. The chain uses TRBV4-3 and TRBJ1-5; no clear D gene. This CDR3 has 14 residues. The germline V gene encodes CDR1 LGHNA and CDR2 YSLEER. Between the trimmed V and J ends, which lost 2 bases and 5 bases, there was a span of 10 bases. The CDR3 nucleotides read TGCGCCAGCAGCCAACGTGTAGGGCATCAGCCCCAGCATTTT. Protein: CASSQRVGHQPQHF.

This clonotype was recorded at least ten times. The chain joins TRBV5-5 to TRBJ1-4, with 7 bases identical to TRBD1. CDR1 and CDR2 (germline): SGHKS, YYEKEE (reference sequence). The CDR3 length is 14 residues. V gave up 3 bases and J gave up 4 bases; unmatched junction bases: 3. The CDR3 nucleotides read TGTGCCAGCAGCTCGGGACAGTTTAATGAAAAACTGTTTTTT. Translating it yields CASSSGQFNEKLFF.

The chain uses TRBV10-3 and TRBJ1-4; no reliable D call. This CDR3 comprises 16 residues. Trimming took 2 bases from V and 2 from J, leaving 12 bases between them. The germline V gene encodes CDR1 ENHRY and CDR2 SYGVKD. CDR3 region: CAISEGVGRTNEKLFF. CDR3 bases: TGTGCCATCAGTGAGGGGGTAGGACGGACTAATGAAAAACTGTTTTTT.

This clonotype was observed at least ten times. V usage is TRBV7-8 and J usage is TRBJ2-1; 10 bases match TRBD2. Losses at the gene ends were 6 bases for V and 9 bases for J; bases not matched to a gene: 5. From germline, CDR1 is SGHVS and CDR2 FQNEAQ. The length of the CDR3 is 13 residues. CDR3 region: CASSLAGVSEQFF. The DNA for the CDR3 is TGTGCCAGCAGTCTAGCGGGGGTGAGTGAGCAGTTCTTC.

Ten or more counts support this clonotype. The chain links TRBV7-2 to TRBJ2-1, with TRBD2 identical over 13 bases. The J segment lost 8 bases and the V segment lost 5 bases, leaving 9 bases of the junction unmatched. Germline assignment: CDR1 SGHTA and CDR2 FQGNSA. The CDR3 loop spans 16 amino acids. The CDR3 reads CASSPVRTSGSHEQFF. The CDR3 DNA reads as TGTGCCAGCAGCCCCGTAAGGACTAGCGGGAGTCATGAGCAGTTCTTC.

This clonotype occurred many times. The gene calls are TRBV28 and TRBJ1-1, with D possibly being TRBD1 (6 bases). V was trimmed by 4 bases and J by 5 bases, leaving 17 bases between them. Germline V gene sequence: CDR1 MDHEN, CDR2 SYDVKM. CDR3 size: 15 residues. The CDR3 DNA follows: TGTGCCAGCAGTTCCTGGACAGCCGCGGGGACTGAAGCTTTCTTT. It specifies CASSSWTAAGTEAFF.

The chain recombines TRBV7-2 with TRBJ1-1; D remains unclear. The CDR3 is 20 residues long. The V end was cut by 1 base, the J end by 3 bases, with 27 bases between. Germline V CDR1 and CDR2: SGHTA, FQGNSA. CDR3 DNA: TGTGCCAGCAGCTTAGTTCCCCCCAGCAGGTACGTTGGGAGAGACACTGAAGCTTTCTTT. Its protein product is CASSLVPPSRYVGRDTEAFF.

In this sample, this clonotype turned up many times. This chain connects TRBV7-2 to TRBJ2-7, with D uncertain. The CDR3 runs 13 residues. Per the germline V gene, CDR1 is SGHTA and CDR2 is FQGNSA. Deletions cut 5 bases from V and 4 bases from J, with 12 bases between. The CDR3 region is CASSQNWGYEQYV. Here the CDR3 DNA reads TGTGCCAGCAGCCAAAATTGGGGATACGAGCAGTACGTC.

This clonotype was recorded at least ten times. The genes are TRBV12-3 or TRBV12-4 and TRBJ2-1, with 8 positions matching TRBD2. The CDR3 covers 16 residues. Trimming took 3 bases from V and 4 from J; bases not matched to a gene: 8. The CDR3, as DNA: TGTGCCAGCAGTTTCCCGCGGGGGGCGGATTACAATGAGCAGTTCTTC. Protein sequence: CASSFPRGADYNEQFF.

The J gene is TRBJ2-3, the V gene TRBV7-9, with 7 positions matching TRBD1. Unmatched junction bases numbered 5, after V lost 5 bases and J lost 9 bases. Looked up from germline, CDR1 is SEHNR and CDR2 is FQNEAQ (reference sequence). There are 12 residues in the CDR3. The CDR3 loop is CASSPQTGTQYF. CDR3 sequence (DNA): TGTGCCAGCAGCCCACAGACAGGGACGCAGTATTTT.

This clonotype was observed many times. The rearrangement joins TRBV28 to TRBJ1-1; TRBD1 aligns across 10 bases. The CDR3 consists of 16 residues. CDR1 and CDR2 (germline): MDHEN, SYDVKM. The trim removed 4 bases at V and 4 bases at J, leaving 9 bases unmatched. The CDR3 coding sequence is TGTGCCAGCAGTTCACCGGGACAGGGGTTTGGCACTGAAGCTTTCTTT. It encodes CASSSPGQGFGTEAFF. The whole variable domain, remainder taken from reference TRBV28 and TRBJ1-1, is DVKVTQSSRYLVKRTGEKVFLECVQDMDHENMFWYRQDPGLGLRLIYFSYDVKMKEKGDIPEGYSVSREKKERFSLILESASTNQTSMYLCASSSPGQGFGTEAFFGQGTRLTVV.

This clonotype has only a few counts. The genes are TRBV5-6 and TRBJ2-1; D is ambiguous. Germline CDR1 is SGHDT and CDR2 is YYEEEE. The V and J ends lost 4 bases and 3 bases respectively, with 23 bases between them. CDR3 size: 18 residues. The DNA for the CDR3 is TGTGCCAGCAGCCCCTTTAGAGGTGGCAGATCCCGCTACAATGAGCAGTTCTTC. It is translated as CASSPFRGGRSRYNEQFF.

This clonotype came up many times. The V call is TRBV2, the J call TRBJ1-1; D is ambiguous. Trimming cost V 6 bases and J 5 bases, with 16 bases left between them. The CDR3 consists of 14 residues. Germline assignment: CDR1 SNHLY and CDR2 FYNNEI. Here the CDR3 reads CASRDLGFRTEAFF. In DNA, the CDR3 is TGTGCCAGCAGGGACCTGGGGTTCCGGACTGAAGCTTTCTTT.

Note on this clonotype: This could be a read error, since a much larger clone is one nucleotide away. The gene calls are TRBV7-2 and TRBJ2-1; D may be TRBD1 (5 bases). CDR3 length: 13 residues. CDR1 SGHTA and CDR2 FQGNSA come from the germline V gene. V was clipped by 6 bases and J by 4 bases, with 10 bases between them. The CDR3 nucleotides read TGTGCCAGCAGTAGACAGTGGTACAATGAGCAGTTCTTC. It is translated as CASSRQWYNEQFF.

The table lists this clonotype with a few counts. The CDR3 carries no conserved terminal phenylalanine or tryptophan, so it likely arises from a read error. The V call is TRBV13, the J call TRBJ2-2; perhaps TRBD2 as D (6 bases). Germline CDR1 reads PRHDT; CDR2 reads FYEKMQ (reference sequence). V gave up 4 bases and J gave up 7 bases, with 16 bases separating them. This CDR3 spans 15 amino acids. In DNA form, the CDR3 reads TGTGCCAGCAGCTCCGGAGGGGTTTATGGCGGGGAGCTGTTTCTT. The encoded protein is CASSSGGVYGGELFL.

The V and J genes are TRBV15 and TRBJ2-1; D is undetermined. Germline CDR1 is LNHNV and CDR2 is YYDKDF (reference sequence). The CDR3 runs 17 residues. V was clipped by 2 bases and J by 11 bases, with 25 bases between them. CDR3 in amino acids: CATSRRGPTLLRDKQFF. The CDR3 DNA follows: TGTGCCACCAGCAGACGCGGACCGACCCTACTAAGGGATAAGCAGTTCTTC.

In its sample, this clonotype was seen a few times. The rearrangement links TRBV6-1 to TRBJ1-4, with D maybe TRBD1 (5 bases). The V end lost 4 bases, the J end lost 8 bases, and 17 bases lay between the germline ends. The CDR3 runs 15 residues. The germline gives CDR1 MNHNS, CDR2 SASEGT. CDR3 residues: CASSGSGTAKEKLFF. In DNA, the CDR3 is TGTGCCAGCAGTGGGTCCGGGACCGCAAAAGAAAAACTGTTTTTT.

The CDR3 DNA follows: TGTGCCAGCAGCCCCTACAGGGGTCTTAAGCATTTT. Translating gives CASSPYRGLKHF. The rearrangement joins TRBV7-2 to TRBJ1-5; TRBD1 aligns across 7 bases. This CDR3 has 12 amino acids. Losses at the gene ends were 5 bases for V and 14 bases for J; bases not matched to a gene: 9. The germline V gene has CDR1 SGHTA and CDR2 FQGNSA.

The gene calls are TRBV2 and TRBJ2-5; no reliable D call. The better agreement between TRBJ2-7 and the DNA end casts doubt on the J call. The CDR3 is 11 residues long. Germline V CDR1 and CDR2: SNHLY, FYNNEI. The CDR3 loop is CASSFESEQYF. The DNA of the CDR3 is TGTGCCAGCAGTTTCGAATCCGAGCAGTACTTC.

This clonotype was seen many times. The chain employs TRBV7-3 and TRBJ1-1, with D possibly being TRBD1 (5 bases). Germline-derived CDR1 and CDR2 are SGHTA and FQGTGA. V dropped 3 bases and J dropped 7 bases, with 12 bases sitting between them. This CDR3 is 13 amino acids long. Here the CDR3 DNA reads TGTGCCAGCAGCTTCCGGGACTCGGGTGAAGCTTTCTTT. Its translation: CASSFRDSGEAFF. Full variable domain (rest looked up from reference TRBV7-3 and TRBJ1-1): GAGVSQTPSNKVTEKGKYVELRCDPISGHTALYWYRQSLGQGPEFLIYFQGTGAADDSGLPNDRFFAVRPEGSVSTLKIQRTERGDSAVYLCASSFRDSGEAFFGQGTRLTVV.

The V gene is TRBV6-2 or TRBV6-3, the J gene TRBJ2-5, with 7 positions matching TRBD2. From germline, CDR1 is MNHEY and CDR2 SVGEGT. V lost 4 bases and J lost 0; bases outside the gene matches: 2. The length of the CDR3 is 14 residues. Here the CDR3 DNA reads TGTGCCAGCAGTTCGGCGGGGGACCAAGAGACCCAGTACTTC. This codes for CASSSAGDQETQYF.